The clone carrying this T cell receptor (beta chain) was counted many times. Antigen unknown. Amplified TCR beta CDR3 regions derived from RNA transcripts. When the TCR CDR3 underwent first-round RT-PCR, the HTBI primer set was used. TCRdb itself ran the multiplex PCR reads through MiXCR, one entry per CDR3 protein. The repertoire holds over 450,000 distinct CDR3 sequences, with over 13% as singletons. These data belong to a study of T cells in Graves' hyperthyroidism and ophthalmopathy. The study's findings and limits: Progression to ophthalmopathy was predicted a median of approximately 6.4 months early.

Graves' hyperthyroidism is called stable when ophthalmopathy does not progress within 18 months. Lactation, pregnancy, other autoimmune disease or uncontrolled infection excluded patients. Based on clinical symptoms, serum thyroxine and TRAb, thyroid ultrasound and orbital computed tomography, diagnoses were reached. CDR1 and CDR2 (germline): SGHRS, YFSETQ. This CDR3 has 14 residues. V shed 1 base, J shed 4 bases, and the junction held 3 bases outside the gene matches. The sample was blood. The gene calls are TRBV5-1 and TRBJ2-5, with 8 bases lining up with TRBD2. The receptor was derived from a woman younger than 30 with Graves' hyperthyroidism. The CDR3 loop reads CASSLSGSGETQYF. Written as DNA, the CDR3 is TGCGCCAGCAGCTTGAGCGGGAGCGGAGAGACCCAGTACTTC.